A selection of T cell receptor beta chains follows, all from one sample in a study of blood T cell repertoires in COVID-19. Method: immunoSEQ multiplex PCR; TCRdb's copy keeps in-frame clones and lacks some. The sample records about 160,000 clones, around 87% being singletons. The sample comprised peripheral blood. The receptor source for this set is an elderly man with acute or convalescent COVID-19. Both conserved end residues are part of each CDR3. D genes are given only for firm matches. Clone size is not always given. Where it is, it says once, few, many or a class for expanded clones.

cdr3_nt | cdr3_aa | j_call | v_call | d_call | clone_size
TGTGCCAGCAGCGCATCGGGGGGCACAGATACGCAGTATTTT | CASSASGGTDTQYF | TRBJ2-3 | TRBV7-9 | NA | NA
TGCGCCAGCAGCTTGGGTAGCGCGGGGGAGCTGTTTTTT | CASSLGSAGELFF | TRBJ2-2 | TRBV5-1 | NA | NA
TGTGCCACCCGAGGGGGCAGCTTAGAGACCCAGTACTTC | CATRGGSLETQYF | TRBJ2-5 | TRBV2 | TRBD1 | NA
TGTGCCAGCAGTTTAACCGGAGAGACCCAGTACTTC | CASSLTGETQYF | TRBJ2-5 | TRBV12-3/TRBV12-4 | NA | NA
TGTGCCAGCAGGAGGGACAGAAGCAATCAGCCCCAGCATTTT | CASRRDRSNQPQHF | TRBJ1-5 | TRBV2 | TRBD1 | once
TGTGCCAGCAGCACGGGACAGGCTGCAGAGACCCAGTACTTC | CASSTGQAAETQYF | TRBJ2-5 | TRBV7-2 | TRBD1 | few
TGTGCCAGCTCAAAGGACAGGGGGGGAGCCGAGCAGTACTTC | CASSKDRGGAEQYF | TRBJ2-7 | TRBV18 | TRBD1 | NA
TGTGCCAGCAGCTTAGATCGGGGGACAGGAACAGATACGCAGTATTTT | CASSLDRGTGTDTQYF | TRBJ2-3 | TRBV11-2 | TRBD1 | NA
TGTGCCAGCAGCTTAGATCCCCCAGGGACTAGCACAGATACGCAGTATTTT | CASSLDPPGTSTDTQYF | TRBJ2-3 | TRBV11-2 | NA | NA
TGCGCCAGCAGCCCGCGTGGTCAAAGCTCTAACTATGGCTACACCTTC | CASSPRGQSSNYGYTF | TRBJ1-2 | TRBV5-1 | NA | NA
TGTGCCACCAGCAGTGGAGGGTTCGAAACTGAAGCTTTCTTT | CATSSGGFETEAFF | TRBJ1-1 | TRBV15 | NA | NA
TGTGCCCTGAGCCCGGGACAGCCTGGGGCCAACGTCCTGACTTTC | CALSPGQPGANVLTF | TRBJ2-6 | TRBV10-3 | TRBD1 | NA
TGCGCCAGCAGCTTGGGACAGGGGTTTTCACCCCTCCACTTT | CASSLGQGFSPLHF | TRBJ1-6 | TRBV5-1 | TRBD1 | NA
TGTGCCAGCTCACCATCCGGGGCGGGACAGCCCCAGCATTTT | CASSPSGAGQPQHF | TRBJ1-5 | TRBV18 | NA | NA
TGTGCCAGCAGCGAGAGGTTGGACACTGAAGCTTTCTTT | CASSERLDTEAFF | TRBJ1-1 | TRBV9 | NA | few
TGTGCCAGTAGTATGGAGGGTAATCAGCCCCAGCATTTT | CASSMEGNQPQHF | TRBJ1-5 | TRBV19 | NA | NA
TGCGCCAGCACGTCAACAGGGGGAAACACTGAAGCTTTCTTT | CASTSTGGNTEAFF | TRBJ1-1 | TRBV5-1 | TRBD1 | NA
TGTGCCACCAGTGGGACAGGGATTAACACTGAAGCTTTCTTT | CATSGTGINTEAFF | TRBJ1-1 | TRBV24-1 | TRBD1 | NA
TGTGCCAGCAGGGCTTGGACAGGGAACACCGGGGAGCTGTTTTTT | CASRAWTGNTGELFF | TRBJ2-2 | TRBV2 | TRBD1 | NA
TGTGCCAGCAGTTTATCTGCGGGCGGGTCTACGCAGTATTTT | CASSLSAGGSTQYF | TRBJ2-3 | TRBV27 | NA | NA
TGTGCCAGCAGTGTTCGCAGGGGGCAATACAATGAGCAGTTCTTC | CASSVRRGQYNEQFF | TRBJ2-1 | TRBV2 | TRBD1 | once
TGCGCCAGCAGCTTGGGGACTAGCGGGGCAGAGACCCAGTACTTC | CASSLGTSGAETQYF | TRBJ2-5 | TRBV5-1 | TRBD2 | NA
TGTGCCAGCAGTTACTCTGGGATGACAGGGAACCACGAGCAGTACTTC | CASSYSGMTGNHEQYF | TRBJ2-7 | TRBV6-5 | TRBD1 | few
TGTGCCAGTAGTCAGTGGGCGGGAGAAAGTTACGAGCAGTACTTC | CASSQWAGESYEQYF | TRBJ2-7 | TRBV19 | TRBD2 | NA